The next 5 T cell receptor beta chains were all read from a single sample in a study of cytomegalovirus exposure and HLA in healthy donors. Primers: 60 Vbeta forward and 13 Jbeta reverse. Sequencing used immunoSEQ multiplex PCR; TCRdb keeps in-frame clones, though not all of them. The sample lists under 200,000 clones, nearly 80% occurring once. Sequenced: PBMCs. The receptors originated from a man between 18 and 29 years old in good health and CMV-seropositive.

The CDR3 nucleotides read TGCGCCAGCAGCCGGGGACAGGGGGACAACTATGGCTACACCTTC. Amino acids: CASSRGQGDNYGYTF. V and J are TRBV5-1 and TRBJ1-2; 11 positions match TRBD1. The junction had 4 bases not matched to a gene; V was cut back by 4 bases and J by 2 bases. The length of the CDR3 is 15 residues. Germline CDR1 reads SGHRS; CDR2 reads YFSETQ.

The genes are TRBV7-6 and TRBJ2-1, with 9 bases matching TRBD2. The trim removed 2 bases at V and 7 bases at J, leaving 3 bases unmatched. Germline values: CDR1 SGHVS, CDR2 FNYEAQ. CDR3 length: 14 residues. This CDR3 reads CASSLFAGGNEQFF. The CDR3 nucleotides are TGTGCCAGCAGCTTATTTGCGGGAGGGAATGAGCAGTTCTTC.

The gene calls are TRBV30 and TRBJ1-3, with D uncertain. The germline gives CDR1 GTSNPN, CDR2 SVGIG (reference sequence). V lost 5 bases, J lost 3 bases, and 11 bases lay in between. The CDR3 is 13 amino acids. The CDR3 spells CAWGSRGGNTIYF. The CDR3 region has the DNA TGTGCCTGGGGCTCGAGAGGTGGAAACACCATATATTTT.

The chain joins TRBV9 to TRBJ2-2; a possible D gene is TRBD1 (6 bases). This CDR3 has 16 residues. Germline CDR1 and CDR2: SGDLS and YYNGEE. Trimming shortened V by 3 bases and J by 0 bases, and 12 bases separated the two germline ends. CDR3 coding DNA: TGTGCCAGCAGCGCTACCGGACAGCCGAACACCGGGGAGCTGTTTTTT. It is translated as CASSATGQPNTGELFF.

This chain uses TRBV25-1 with TRBJ2-7, with 10 positions matching TRBD1. The V gene's germline CDR1 is MGHDK and CDR2 SYGVNS. There are 12 residues in the CDR3. J lost 4 bases, V lost 9 bases, and 3 bases had no gene match. The CDR3 here is CASRDRGYEQYF. In nucleotides, the CDR3 is TGTGCCAGTAGGGACAGGGGATACGAGCAGTACTTC.